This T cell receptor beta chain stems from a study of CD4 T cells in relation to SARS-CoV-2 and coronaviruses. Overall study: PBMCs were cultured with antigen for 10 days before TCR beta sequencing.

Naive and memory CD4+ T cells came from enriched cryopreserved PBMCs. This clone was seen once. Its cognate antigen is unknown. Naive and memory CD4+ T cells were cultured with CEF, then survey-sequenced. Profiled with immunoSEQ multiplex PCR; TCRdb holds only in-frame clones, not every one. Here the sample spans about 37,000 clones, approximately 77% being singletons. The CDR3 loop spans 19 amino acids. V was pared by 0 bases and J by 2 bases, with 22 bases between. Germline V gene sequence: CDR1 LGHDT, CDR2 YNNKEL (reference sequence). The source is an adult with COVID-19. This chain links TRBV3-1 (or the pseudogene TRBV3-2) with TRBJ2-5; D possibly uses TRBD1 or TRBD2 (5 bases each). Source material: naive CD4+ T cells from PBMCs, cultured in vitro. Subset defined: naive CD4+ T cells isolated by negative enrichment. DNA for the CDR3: TGTGCCAGCAGCCAAGATCGGGGCCGAGGTCTCTTAAAACAAGAGACCCAGTACTTC. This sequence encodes CASSQDRGRGLLKQETQYF.